The 9 T cell receptor beta chains in this list originate from one sample, sequenced in a study of T cell changes during pregnancy in multiple sclerosis. TCRdb keeps only in-frame clones here, not all; method: immunoSEQ multiplex PCR. The table shows approximately 41,000 clones, with 90% occurring only once. Sequencing used CD8+ T cells from peripheral blood mononuclear cells, obtained in the first trimester of pregnancy. These receptors came from a female donor with multiple sclerosis, enrolled in a pregnancy study.

This rearrangement joins TRBV5-4 to TRBJ1-1; 7 nucleotides align to TRBD1. The CDR3 runs 15 residues. The J segment lost 1 base and the V segment lost 4 bases, leaving 7 bases of the junction unmatched. Germline CDR1 reads SGHNT; CDR2 reads YYREEE (reference sequence). CDR3 sequence: CASSLLTGRNTEAFF. Here the CDR3 DNA reads TGTGCCAGCAGCCTGCTGACAGGGCGGAACACTGAAGCTTTCTTT.

V usage is TRBV19 and J usage is TRBJ2-1; 9 positions match TRBD1. Germline V gene data show CDR1 as LNHDA and CDR2 as SQIVND (reference sequence). Trimming cost V 2 bases and J 4 bases; bases outside gene matches: 9. This CDR3 has 17 amino acids. The CDR3 loop reads CASSIRTGATTYNEQFF. CDR3 in DNA: TGTGCCAGTAGTATACGGACAGGGGCAACTACTTACAATGAGCAGTTCTTC.

The rearrangement uses TRBV4-3 and TRBJ1-6; D is possibly TRBD1 (6 bases). This CDR3 region has 15 residues. V lost 6 bases, J lost 7 bases, and 16 bases lay in between. Germline V gene sequence: CDR1 LGHNA, CDR2 YSLEER. DNA for the CDR3: TGCGCCAGCAGTCGACAGGCCTTACTGAATTCACCCCTCCACTTT. Translated: CASSRQALLNSPLHF.

The gene calls are TRBV2 and TRBJ1-3; maybe TRBD1 (6 bases). This CDR3 has 13 residues. Germline V gene sequence: CDR1 SNHLY, CDR2 FYNNEI. V was shortened by 9 bases and J by 4 bases, with 13 bases between the two germline ends. The CDR3 DNA follows: TGTGCCAGTTGGACAGTAACAGGAAACACCATATATTTT. Translating gives CASWTVTGNTIYF.

The V and J genes are TRBV5-1 and TRBJ2-3, with D possibly TRBD1 on 6 matching bases. V shed 2 bases and J shed 3 bases, with 10 bases lying between them. The CDR3 spans 14 residues. Germline CDR1 is SGHRS and CDR2 is YFSETQ. This CDR3 is CASSFPGETDTQYF. CDR3 nucleotide sequence: TGCGCCAGCAGCTTTCCAGGGGAGACAGATACGCAGTATTTT.

The rearrangement links TRBV6-5 to TRBJ1-2; D is possibly TRBD1 (5 bases). CDR1 is MNHEY and CDR2 is SVGAGI in the germline V gene. Trimming stripped 0 bases from V and 4 bases from J, with 9 bases between. The CDR3 covers 14 residues. CDR3 residues: CASSYSRRGYGYTF. The CDR3 DNA reads TGTGCCAGCAGTTACTCGCGAAGGGGCTATGGCTACACCTTC.

The chain couples TRBV7-2 to TRBJ2-3; TRBD2 aligns across 7 bases. Trimming removed 6 bases from V and 5 bases from J; junction bases left unmatched: 17. CDR3 length: 17 residues. The germline gives CDR1 SGHTA, CDR2 FQGNSA. The CDR3 spells CASRPAGRAASGDTQYF. CDR3 nucleotides: TGTGCCAGCAGGCCCGCTGGGAGGGCCGCATCTGGAGATACGCAGTATTTT.

The rearrangement uses TRBV5-1 and TRBJ1-1, with a weak D call TRBD1 (6 bases). This CDR3 spans 14 amino acids. Germline V lookup: CDR1 SGHRS, CDR2 YFSETQ. Trimming pared 0 bases from V and 8 bases from J, leaving 14 bases between. The CDR3 loop is CASSLEQGDREAFF. CDR3 coding DNA: TGCGCCAGCAGCTTGGAACAGGGTGACAGGGAAGCTTTCTTT.

CDR3 in DNA: TGTGCCAGCAGCCTCGCTATACGGGACAGGGAAACCCTAATGAGTCAGCCCCAGCATTTT. Amino acids: CASSLAIRDRETLMSQPQHF. The J gene is TRBJ1-5, the V gene TRBV21-1; the table's D call of TRBD1 was not tested on the DNA. TRBV21-1 is a pseudogene locus. The CDR3 loop spans 20 amino acids.